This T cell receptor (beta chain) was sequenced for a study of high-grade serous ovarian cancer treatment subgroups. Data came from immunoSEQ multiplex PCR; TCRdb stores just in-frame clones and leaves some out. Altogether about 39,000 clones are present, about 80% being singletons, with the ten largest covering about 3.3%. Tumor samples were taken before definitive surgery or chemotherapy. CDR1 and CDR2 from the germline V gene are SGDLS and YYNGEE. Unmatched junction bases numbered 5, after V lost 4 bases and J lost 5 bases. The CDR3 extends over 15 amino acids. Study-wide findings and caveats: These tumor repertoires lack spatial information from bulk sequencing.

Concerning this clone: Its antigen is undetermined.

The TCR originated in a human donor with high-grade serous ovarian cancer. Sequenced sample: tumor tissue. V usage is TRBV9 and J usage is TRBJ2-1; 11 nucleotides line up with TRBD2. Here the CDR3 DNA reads TGTGCCAGCAGCCAGGGGACTAGCGGAGACAATGAGCAGTTCTTC. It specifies CASSQGTSGDNEQFF.